These 26 T cell receptor beta chains came from one sample sequenced in a study of blood T cell repertoires in COVID-19. The table came from immunoSEQ multiplex PCR; TCRdb's copy has only in-frame clones and leaves some out. The top ten clones hold 2.6% of a sample with about 75,000 clones, 74% of them seen once. Sequences were obtained from peripheral blood. These receptors were obtained from a human donor with acute or convalescent COVID-19. The donor label of this sample is uncertain.

The chain carries TRBV5-1 and TRBJ2-2, with TRBD1 matching over 7 bases. Per germline, CDR1 SGHRS and CDR2 YFSETQ. V lost 4 bases to trimming and J lost 7 bases; unmatched junction nucleotides: 7. CDR3 length: 14 amino acids. In DNA, the CDR3 is TGCGCCAGCAGCCCCGACAGGGAAAGCGGGGAGCTGTTTTTT. This gives the protein CASSPDRESGELFF.

This clone was detected once. The rearrangement uses TRBV6-4 and TRBJ2-3; D might be TRBD2 (6 bases). Trimming shortened V by 3 bases and J by 2 bases, and 15 bases separated the two germline ends. Germline V gene lookup returns CDR1 MRHNA and CDR2 SNTAGT. This CDR3 is built from 16 residues. CDR3 DNA: TGTGCCAGCAGTGATCAACCGGGACTTCCCACAGATACGCAGTATTTT. This encodes CASSDQPGLPTDTQYF.

The chain's CDR3 is CATSTSGYNEQFF. CDR3 nucleotides: TGCGCCACTTCGACTAGCGGGTACAATGAGCAGTTCTTC. This rearrangement joins TRBV5-1 to TRBJ2-1; 10 positions match TRBD2. V lost 9 bases to trimming and J lost 4 bases; unmatched junction nucleotides: 4. The CDR3 loop spans 13 amino acids. Germline V gene sequence: CDR1 SGHRS, CDR2 YFSETQ. The full variable domain, with the rest looked up from reference TRBV5-1 and TRBJ2-1, is KAGVTQTPRYLIKTRGQQVTLSCSPISGHRSVSWYQQTPGQGLQFLFEYFSETQRNKGNFPGRFSGRQFSNSRSEMNVSTLELGDSALYLCATSTSGYNEQFFGPGTRLTVL.

This chain uses TRBV6-1 with TRBJ1-6, with D possibly being TRBD1 (5 bases). Germline CDR1 and CDR2: MNHNS and SASEGT. The V end was cut by 0 bases, the J end by 10 bases, with 10 bases between. The CDR3 extends over 14 amino acids. The CDR3 region has the DNA TGTGCCAGCAGTGAAGCAGTGGACACATCACCCCTCCACTTT. It encodes CASSEAVDTSPLHF.

The V and J genes are TRBV11-2 and TRBJ2-7; 9 bases align to TRBD2. V lost 4 bases and J lost 6; bases outside the gene matches: 10. Per the germline V gene, CDR1 is SGHAT and CDR2 is FQNNGV. The length of the CDR3 is 15 residues. CDR3 DNA: TGTGCCAGCAGCTCCCGGAGGCGGGAGGGCCCCGAGCAGTACTTC. Protein product: CASSSRRREGPEQYF.

The rearrangement links TRBV5-1 to TRBJ1-4, with TRBD1 identical over 7 bases. CDR3 length: 16 amino acids. Per the germline V gene, CDR1 is SGHRS and CDR2 is YFSETQ. V lost 0 bases, J lost 6 bases, and 8 bases stayed unmatched. DNA of the CDR3: TGCGCCAGCAGCTTGGCCCTTCAGGGGGGAGATGAAAAACTGTTTTTT. Translated, it gives CASSLALQGGDEKLFF.

The chain couples TRBV4-3 to TRBJ2-1, with 16 bases matching TRBD2. CDR1 is LGHNA, CDR2 YSLEER, per germline. CDR3 size: 18 residues. Trimming at V came to 2 bases and at J to 10 bases, leaving 11 bases not matched to a gene. The CDR3 sequence: CASSQNPGLAGGPGEQFF. The CDR3 DNA is TGCGCCAGCAGCCAAAACCCGGGACTAGCGGGAGGGCCAGGGGAGCAGTTCTTC.

This sequence joins TRBV20-1 and TRBJ2-3; TRBD2 agrees at 9 bases. There are 15 residues in the CDR3. The germline V gene has CDR1 DFQATT and CDR2 SNEGSKA (reference sequence). Unmatched junction bases numbered 7, after V lost 6 bases and J lost 0 bases. The CDR3 nucleotides read TGCAGTGCCAGTCGACTAGCGGCTAGCACAGATACGCAGTATTTT. Translating it yields CSASRLAASTDTQYF.

This clone is a singleton in its sample. The DNA of the CDR3 is TGTGCCAGTAGTATGGGCTTTCGCAGGGTCACAGATACGCAGTATTTT. Translated: CASSMGFRRVTDTQYF. The rearrangement joins TRBV19 to TRBJ2-3; a possible D gene is TRBD1 (5 bases). Trimming stripped 3 bases from V and 2 bases from J, with 15 bases between. In germline, CDR1 is LNHDA, CDR2 SQIVND (reference sequence). There are 16 residues in the CDR3.

This clone appeared a few times. This chain uses TRBV7-2 with TRBJ2-1, with TRBD2 matching over 7 bases. Per the germline V gene, CDR1 is SGHTA and CDR2 is FQGNSA. Trimming took 8 bases from V and 2 from J; bases not matched to a gene: 6. The CDR3 consists of 14 residues. The CDR3 DNA reads as TGTGCCAGCGCCCCACGGGGGGCCTACAATGAGCAGTTCTTC. Protein sequence: CASAPRGAYNEQFF. The whole variable domain, remainder taken from reference TRBV7-2 and TRBJ2-1, is GAGVSQSPSNKVTEKGKDVELRCDPISGHTALYWYRQSLGQGLEFLIYFQGNSAPDKSGLPSDRFSAERTGGSVSTLTIQRTQQEDSAVYLCASAPRGAYNEQFFGPGTRLTVL.

The chain couples TRBV19 to TRBJ1-1; 8 bases match TRBD1. The CDR3 loop spans 16 amino acids. Germline assignment: CDR1 LNHDA and CDR2 SQIVND (reference sequence). Losses at the gene ends were 5 bases for V and 3 bases for J; bases not matched to a gene: 11. The CDR3 reads CASSQHRGFFDTEAFF. In nucleotides, the CDR3 is TGTGCCAGTAGTCAACACAGGGGGTTCTTTGACACTGAAGCTTTCTTT.

This chain connects TRBV5-6 to TRBJ2-6; 11 bases fit TRBD2. This CDR3 region has 17 residues. CDR1 and CDR2 from the germline V gene are SGHDT and YYEEEE. Losses at the gene ends were 1 base for V and 2 bases for J; bases not matched to a gene: 2. CDR3 amino acids: CASSLTSGSAGANVLTF. In DNA, the CDR3 is TGTGCCAGCAGCTTGACTAGCGGGAGTGCTGGGGCCAACGTCCTGACTTTC.

The CDR3 DNA reads TGCGCCAGCAGCCCGTGGACTAGCGGGGGTGAGCAGTTCTTC. Translating it yields CASSPWTSGGEQFF. The gene calls are TRBV5-1 and TRBJ2-1, with 13 bases matching TRBD2. CDR1 is SGHRS and CDR2 is YFSETQ in the germline V gene. The CDR3 sequence is 14 residues long. J was trimmed by 9 bases and V by 4 bases; bases with no gene match: 4.

The chain recombines TRBV27 with TRBJ2-1; D is perhaps TRBD1 (5 bases). Germline loops: CDR1 MNHEY, CDR2 SMNVEV (reference sequence). V was cut by 6 bases and J by 10 bases, with 10 bases left in between. This CDR3 has 11 amino acids. Here the CDR3 reads CASRGLGEQFF. As DNA, the CDR3 is TGTGCCAGCAGGGGGCTGGGGGAGCAGTTCTTC.

J is TRBJ1-1 and V is TRBV5-1; D perhaps matches TRBD1 (5 bases). Germline lookup yields CDR1 SGHRS and CDR2 YFSETQ. The CDR3 is 13 amino acids. V was pared by 2 bases and J by 4 bases, with 9 bases between. The CDR3 region has the DNA TGCGCCAGCAGCTTCGCGGGGGTCACTGAAGCTTTCTTT. It specifies CASSFAGVTEAFF. Full variable domain (missing parts from reference TRBV5-1 and TRBJ1-1): KAGVTQTPRYLIKTRGQQVTLSCSPISGHRSVSWYQQTPGQGLQFLFEYFSETQRNKGNFPGRFSGRQFSNSRSEMNVSTLELGDSALYLCASSFAGVTEAFFGQGTRLTVV.

Only a few counts were recorded for this clone. V and J are TRBV10-1 and TRBJ1-5; D remains ambiguous. V was pared by 3 bases and J by 3 bases, with 6 bases between. Germline assignment: CDR1 WNHNN and CDR2 SYGVQD (reference sequence). The CDR3 length is 13 residues. In nucleotides, the CDR3 is TGCGCCAGCAGTGACAACTTCAATCAGCCCCAGCATTTT. Its protein is CASSDNFNQPQHF.

The V gene is TRBV7-9, the J gene TRBJ2-3; perhaps TRBD2 as D (6 bases). CDR1 SEHNR and CDR2 FQNEAQ come from the germline V gene (reference sequence). CDR3 length equals 13 residues. Trimming shortened V by 1 base and J by 5 bases, and 7 bases separated the two germline ends. CDR3 amino acids: CASSLGRGDTQYF. CDR3 nucleotides: TGTGCCAGCAGCTTAGGGCGGGGAGATACGCAGTATTTT.

The chain couples TRBV13 to TRBJ2-2; D is possibly TRBD2 (6 bases). V lost 6 bases to trimming and J lost 0 bases, with 17 bases between them. Germline assignment: CDR1 PRHDT and CDR2 FYEKMQ (reference sequence). This CDR3 is 17 amino acids long. CDR3 amino acids: CASRSQLAAANTGELFF. CDR3 nucleotide sequence: TGTGCCAGCAGGAGCCAACTAGCAGCGGCGAACACCGGGGAGCTGTTTTTT.

The J gene is TRBJ1-2, the V gene TRBV19, with a possible D match to TRBD1 (6 bases). V was cut by 7 bases and J by 2 bases, with 17 bases left in between. There are 15 residues in the CDR3. Germline V lookup: CDR1 LNHDA, CDR2 SQIVND (reference sequence). Here the CDR3 reads CASIPPGGGNYGYTF. DNA for the CDR3: TGTGCCAGTATTCCCCCCGGTGGGGGCAACTATGGCTACACCTTC.

This chain links TRBV28 with TRBJ1-2; the D is unclear. V lost 5 bases to trimming and J lost 2 bases, with 9 bases between them. Germline values: CDR1 MDHEN, CDR2 SYDVKM. The CDR3 loop spans 13 amino acids. CDR3 residues: CASSPPRNYGYTF. The DNA of the CDR3 is TGTGCCAGCAGTCCACCCAGGAACTATGGCTACACCTTC.

The genes are TRBV6-7 and TRBJ2-7, with D unclear. TRBV6-7 is an ORF, with its function uncertain. This CDR3 region has 11 residues. Trimming took off 5 bases at V and 6 bases at J, with 8 bases between the two ends. Written as DNA, the CDR3 is TGTGCCAGCAGTCAGAGGTGCGAGCAGTACTTC. Translated, it gives CASSQRCEQYF.

V is TRBV28 and J is TRBJ2-7; 11 bases match TRBD2. V lost 5 bases and J lost 6; bases outside the gene matches: 3. The CDR3 consists of 13 residues. CDR1 is MDHEN, CDR2 SYDVKM, per germline. CDR3 sequence: CASSRLAGGEQYV. The CDR3, as DNA: TGTGCCAGCAGTAGGCTAGCGGGGGGCGAGCAGTACGTC.

The gene calls are TRBV19 and TRBJ2-7; a possible D gene is TRBD1 (5 bases). CDR1 and CDR2 (germline): LNHDA, SQIVND (reference sequence). Trimming removed 10 bases from V and 0 bases from J, with 7 bases in between. This CDR3 is 11 amino acids long. For the CDR3, the DNA is TGTGCCACGACAGACTCCTACGAGCAGTACTTC. Protein sequence: CATTDSYEQYF.

The chain employs TRBV7-9 and TRBJ1-3; 7 nucleotides line up with TRBD1. CDR1 is SEHNR, CDR2 FQNEAQ, per germline (reference sequence). V shed 5 bases and J 0 bases; nucleotides not matched to a gene: 1. CDR3 size: 14 residues. The CDR3: CASSRDSSGNTIYF. CDR3 coding DNA: TGTGCCAGCAGCCGGGACAGCTCTGGAAACACCATATATTTT.

This clone was seen more than once but under ten times. The rearrangement joins TRBV5-1 to TRBJ1-4, with D tentatively TRBD1 (6 bases). The CDR3 length is 17 residues. Trimming took 0 bases from V and 4 from J, leaving 16 bases between them. Germline assignment: CDR1 SGHRS and CDR2 YFSETQ. In DNA form, the CDR3 reads TGCGCCAGCAGCTTGGGCACTCGGGGAGGGGGTAATGAAAAACTGTTTTTT. It is translated as CASSLGTRGGGNEKLFF.

The chain employs TRBV4-1 and TRBJ2-2; D is unclear. Trimming pared 4 bases from V and 5 bases from J, leaving 11 bases between. Germline V gene data show CDR1 as MGHRA and CDR2 as YSYEKL. This CDR3 region has 14 residues. The CDR3 DNA is TGCGCCAGCAGCCGTCGAGAGGTAACCGGGGAGCTGTTTTTT. Its protein product is CASSRREVTGELFF.